One sample yielded the 5 T cell receptor beta chains listed below, sequenced in a study of CD8 T cells in ankylosing spondylitis. TCRdb re-called the 5' RACE reads through MiXCR, storing one row per CDR3 protein. The sample includes 84,000 or so distinct CDR3 sequences, 27% seen only once; the top ten take around 56%. The sequencing sample was made of blood, either unsorted or a sorted T cell fraction (not recorded which). These receptors all stem from a male donor with ankylosing spondylitis or in good health (not recorded which).

This rearrangement joins TRBV20-1 to TRBJ2-3; 16 bases are shared with TRBD2. The V and J ends lost 6 bases and 2 bases, in that order; junction bases with no gene match: 5. The CDR3 has 16 residues. Germline CDR1 reads DFQATT; CDR2 reads SNEGSKA (reference sequence). In nucleotides, the CDR3 is TGCAGTGCGTACGGGACTAGCGGGAGGGCCACAGATACGCAGTATTTT. The encoded protein is CSAYGTSGRATDTQYF.

The sample holds a few counts of this clonotype. J is TRBJ2-5 and V is TRBV12-3 or TRBV12-4; no reliable D call. The CDR3 runs to 13 residues. The V end lost 6 bases, the J end lost 4 bases, and 12 bases lay between the germline ends. The CDR3 spells CASSSNGRETQYF. The CDR3 DNA reads as TGTGCCAGCAGCTCGAACGGCCGAGAGACCCAGTACTTC.

This clonotype was recorded once. The gene calls are TRBV7-9 and TRBJ2-7; a possible D gene is TRBD1 (5 bases). The CDR3 runs 15 residues. Germline V gene sequence: CDR1 SEHNR, CDR2 FQNEAQ (reference sequence). The V and J ends lost 5 bases and 0 bases respectively, with 14 bases between them. CDR3 region: CASSSDSSGSYEQYF. The DNA of the CDR3 is TGTGCCAGCAGCAGCGACAGTTCGGGCTCCTACGAGCAGTACTTC.

This chain's CDR3 is CASSQRTGGGLTGANVLTF. The CDR3 nucleotides are TGTGCCAGCTCACAGAGGACAGGGGGCGGTTTGACGGGGGCCAACGTCCTGACTTTC. The chain is built from TRBV18 and TRBJ2-6; 11 bases map to TRBD1. Germline CDR1 and CDR2: KGHSH and LQKENI. This CDR3 contains 19 residues. V lost 4 bases, J lost 4 bases, and 12 bases stayed unmatched.

V and J are TRBV3-1 and TRBJ2-2; D gene unclear. V lost 1 base, J lost 6 bases, and 9 bases lay in between. This CDR3 region has 14 residues. CDR1 is LGHDT and CDR2 is YNNKEL in the germline V gene (reference sequence). The CDR3 DNA sequence: TGTGCCAGCAGCCAAGTTAGAGGCGCCGGGGAGCTGTTTTTT. Translated, it gives CASSQVRGAGELFF.